The 22 T cell receptor beta chains presented below share a single source sample, sequenced in a study of shared clonotypes between healthy human individuals. Sequencing used immunoSEQ multiplex PCR; TCRdb keeps in-frame clones, though not all of them. The sample records about 1 million clones, under 80% being singletons. Material for sequencing was memory CD4+ T cells sorted from blood. As for subset: CD45RA-negative fraction. The receptor set was obtained from a man between 18 and 35 years old in good health.

This clone was found once. This could be a read error, since a much larger clone is one nucleotide away. The V call is TRBV6-5, the J call TRBJ2-7, with TRBD2 matching over 8 bases. J was trimmed by 6 bases and V by 5 bases; bases with no gene match: 0. The CDR3 runs to 11 residues. Germline-derived CDR1 and CDR2 are MNHEY and SVGAGI. The CDR3 coding sequence is TGTGCCAGCAGTCGGGGGGGCGAGCAGTACTTC. This translates into CASSRGGEQYF.

Concerning this clone: The identical CDR3 is also encoded by other nucleotide sequences in the sample. The J gene is TRBJ2-7, the V gene TRBV2, with 8 bases fitting TRBD2. This CDR3 has 15 amino acids. The trim removed 4 bases at V and 2 bases at J, leaving 7 bases unmatched. CDR1 is SNHLY, CDR2 FYNNEI, per germline. The CDR3 protein is CASSGSGGLPYEQYF. Written as DNA, the CDR3 is TGTGCCAGCAGTGGGAGCGGGGGCCTCCCCTACGAGCAGTACTTC.

The V gene is TRBV4-1, the J gene TRBJ1-1; perhaps TRBD1 as D (6 bases). The V and J ends lost 2 bases and 0 bases respectively, with 13 bases between them. The CDR3 runs 16 residues. Germline values: CDR1 MGHRA, CDR2 YSYEKL. CDR3 nucleotides: TGCGCCAGCAGCCAAACCCGGGACACCATGAACACTGAAGCTTTCTTT. Translating it yields CASSQTRDTMNTEAFF.

The chain uses TRBV2 and TRBJ1-1; tentatively, D is TRBD1 (6 bases). The CDR3 consists of 14 residues. Per germline, CDR1 SNHLY and CDR2 FYNNEI. Trimming shortened V by 4 bases and J by 4 bases, and 13 bases separated the two germline ends. The chain's CDR3 is CASSGHREGTEAFF. The DNA of the CDR3 is TGTGCCAGCAGTGGGCACAGGGAGGGCACTGAAGCTTTCTTT.

This chain uses TRBV4-3 with TRBJ2-3; D remains unclear. The CDR3 runs 15 residues. Germline V gene lookup returns CDR1 LGHNA and CDR2 YSLEER. Between the trimmed V and J ends, which lost 0 bases and 2 bases, there was a span of 9 bases. The CDR3 here is CASSQDSRHTDTQYF. Here the CDR3 DNA reads TGCGCCAGCAGCCAAGATTCACGCCACACAGATACGCAGTATTTT.

Regarding this clone: Other DNA sequences within the sample encode an identical CDR3. The chain carries TRBV6-6 and TRBJ1-1; D gene unclear. The CDR3 is made up of 11 amino acids. The ends were cut back, 5 bases at V and 3 bases at J, with 4 bases in the middle. Germline assignment: CDR1 MNHNY and CDR2 SVGAGI (reference sequence). This chain's CDR3 is CASSLYTEAFF. In DNA, the CDR3 is TGTGCCAGCAGTCTATACACTGAAGCTTTCTTT.

This clone has more than one count but fewer than ten. In the same sample, other DNA sequences code for this CDR3. The rearrangement links TRBV6-6 to TRBJ1-4; possible D gene TRBD1, 6 bases. Trimming left V 0 bases short and J 8 bases short, with 13 bases between. Germline-derived CDR1 and CDR2 are MNHNY and SVGAGI (reference sequence). This CDR3 region has 15 residues. The CDR3, as DNA: TGTGCCAGCAGTTACTCTGGGCAGGGGAGGGAAAAACTGTTTTTT. Translation: CASSYSGQGREKLFF.

The J gene is TRBJ2-5, the V gene TRBV7-2; the D gene is possibly TRBD2 (7 bases). V dropped 0 bases and J dropped 5 bases, with 13 bases sitting between them. The CDR3 loop spans 15 amino acids. Germline V lookup: CDR1 SGHTA, CDR2 FQGNSA. This chain's CDR3 is CASSLAQGREETQYF. DNA of the CDR3: TGTGCCAGCAGCTTAGCTCAGGGGAGGGAGGAGACCCAGTACTTC.

V and J are TRBV2 and TRBJ2-1; perhaps TRBD2 as D (5 bases). Germline V CDR1 and CDR2: SNHLY, FYNNEI. The V gene lost 3 bases and the J gene lost 3 bases, with 9 bases spanning the gap. CDR3 length: 14 residues. CDR3 sequence reads: CASSDGDHYNEQFF. The CDR3 region has the DNA TGTGCCAGCAGTGACGGGGATCACTACAATGAGCAGTTCTTC.

This chain links TRBV5-1 with TRBJ2-7; 10 bases map to TRBD1. The CDR3 spans 16 residues. Looked up from germline, CDR1 is SGHRS and CDR2 is YFSETQ. The ends lost 5 bases at V and 7 bases at J; junction bases unmatched: 15. CDR3 DNA sequence: TGCGCCAGCAGACAGCGGGACGGGACAGGGGATCGAGAGCAGTACTTC. Translated: CASRQRDGTGDREQYF.

The chain combines TRBV6-5 with TRBJ2-7; 8 bases match TRBD1. Germline CDR1 MNHEY, CDR2 SVGAGI. The CDR3 extends over 13 amino acids. The ends lost 5 bases at V and 5 bases at J; junction bases unmatched: 5. CDR3 sequence: CASSTTGAHEQYF. In nucleotides, the CDR3 is TGTGCCAGCAGTACGACAGGGGCCCACGAGCAGTACTTC.

The chain has TRBV28 and TRBJ1-2; D not certain. The V end was cut by 6 bases, the J end by 8 bases, with 13 bases between. The length of the CDR3 is 12 residues. Germline-derived CDR1 and CDR2 are MDHEN and SYDVKM. CDR3 loop: CASRPPKEGYTF. CDR3 DNA sequence: TGTGCCAGCAGGCCCCCCAAGGAAGGCTACACCTTC.

The CDR3 protein is CASRWGALNTGELFF. The CDR3 DNA is TGTGCCAGCCGTTGGGGGGCCCTCAACACCGGGGAGCTGTTTTTT. The chain combines TRBV6-6 with TRBJ2-2; D assignment may be TRBD1 or TRBD2 (6 bases each). V lost 8 bases and J lost 2, with 15 bases in between. In germline, CDR1 is MNHNY, CDR2 SVGAGI (reference sequence). The CDR3 is 15 residues long.

The chain links TRBV5-1 to TRBJ2-1; possibly TRBD2 for D (6 bases). V lost 2 bases to trimming and J lost 0 bases, with 15 bases between them. Germline CDR1 reads SGHRS; CDR2 reads YFSETQ. The CDR3 totals 17 residues. CDR3 protein: CASSLGGTGYSYNEQFF. CDR3 in DNA: TGCGCCAGCAGCTTAGGCGGGACGGGGTACTCCTACAATGAGCAGTTCTTC.

Ten or more counts support this clone. V and J are TRBV11-3 and TRBJ2-2, with D unresolved. V was clipped by 1 base and J by 9 bases, with 12 bases between them. From germline, CDR1 is SGHNT and CDR2 YENEEA. This CDR3 spans 14 amino acids. CDR3 nucleotides: TGTGCCAGCAGCTTAGGCGCGACCGCTAGGGAGCTGTTTTTT. It specifies CASSLGATARELFF.

The V call is TRBV7-2, the J call TRBJ2-1; tentatively, D is TRBD1 or TRBD2 (5 bases each). This CDR3 has 13 residues. The germline CDR1 and CDR2 sequences are SGHTA and FQGNSA. The V end lost 5 bases, the J end lost 9 bases, and 14 bases lay between the germline ends. CDR3: CASSPQQAGEQFF. For the CDR3, the DNA is TGTGCCAGCAGCCCCCAACAGGCGGGTGAGCAGTTCTTC.

V usage is TRBV4-3 and J usage is TRBJ2-3; 12 positions match TRBD2. Germline values: CDR1 LGHNA, CDR2 YSLEER. The CDR3 has 17 amino acids. Trimming took 3 bases from V and 3 from J; bases not matched to a gene: 7. In nucleotides, the CDR3 is TGCGCCAGCAGCCAGGCGACTAGCGGGAGCCTGACAGATACGCAGTATTTT. Translating it yields CASSQATSGSLTDTQYF.

V gene TRBV5-1 combines with J gene TRBJ2-7; D unresolved. Looked up from germline, CDR1 is SGHRS and CDR2 is YFSETQ. V lost 1 base and J lost 3, with 8 bases in between. This CDR3 has 13 residues. CDR3 amino acids: CASSLRPGYEQYF. CDR3 in DNA: TGCGCCAGCAGCTTGAGGCCAGGCTACGAGCAGTACTTC.

CDR3 amino acids: CASSLPRDTDTQYF. DNA of the CDR3: TGTGCCAGCAGCTTGCCAAGGGACACAGATACGCAGTATTTT. This rearrangement joins TRBV5-6 to TRBJ2-3; D gene unclear. V was clipped by 1 base and J by 2 bases, with 8 bases between them. The CDR3 is made up of 14 amino acids. Germline assignment: CDR1 SGHDT and CDR2 YYEEEE.

This clone occurred a few times. The rearrangement uses TRBV2 and TRBJ2-5, with 9 bases lining up with TRBD2. In germline, CDR1 is SNHLY, CDR2 FYNNEI. Trimming cost V 4 bases and J 5 bases; bases outside gene matches: 5. This CDR3 is 14 amino acids long. This CDR3 is CASSGSSGVETQYF. The CDR3, as DNA: TGTGCCAGCAGTGGGTCTAGCGGGGTGGAGACCCAGTACTTC.

The table lists this clone with a few counts. This chain links TRBV5-8 with TRBJ2-5; D is undetermined. Germline CDR1 SGHTS, CDR2 YDEGEE. The V and J ends lost 4 bases and 5 bases respectively, with 15 bases between them. The CDR3 loop spans 14 amino acids. CDR3 nucleotide sequence: TGTGCCAGCAGCACCCGACTCAACCGGGAGACCCAGTACTTC. Amino acids: CASSTRLNRETQYF.

Of note for this clone: Just one base apart from a much larger clone, this may be a read error. Other DNA sequences in the same sample also yield this CDR3. The genes are TRBV5-6 and TRBJ2-2; D not resolved. Germline lookup yields CDR1 SGHDT and CDR2 YYEEEE. CDR3 size: 12 residues. Trimming left V 1 base short and J 2 bases short, with 0 bases between. The CDR3 DNA reads TGTGCCAGCAGCTTGAACACCGGGGAGCTGTTTTTT. It encodes CASSLNTGELFF.